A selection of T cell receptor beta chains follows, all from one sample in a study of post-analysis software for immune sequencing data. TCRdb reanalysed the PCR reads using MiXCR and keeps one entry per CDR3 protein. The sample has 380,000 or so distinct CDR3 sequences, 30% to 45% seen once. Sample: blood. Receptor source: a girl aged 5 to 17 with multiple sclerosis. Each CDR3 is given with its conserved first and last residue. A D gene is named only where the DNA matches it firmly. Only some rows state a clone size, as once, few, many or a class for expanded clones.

DNA: TGTGCCAGCAGGGTTCGCCAGACTGATAACAATCAGCCCCAGCATTTT
CDR3: CASRVRQTDNNQPQHF
D: .
J: TRBJ1-5
V: TRBV6-6
size: .

DNA: TGTGCCAGCAGCTCGCCGGGACCCCAGGAAGATACGCAGTATTTT
CDR3: CASSSPGPQEDTQYF
D: .
J: TRBJ2-3
V: TRBV7-8
size: many

DNA: TGTGCCAGCAGCTCAGAAGCCTATGGCTACACCTTC
CDR3: CASSSEAYGYTF
D: .
J: TRBJ1-2
V: TRBV7-2
size: .

DNA: TGCGCCAGCAGCTTGGCCGCACTAGCGGTCACAGATACGCAGTATTTT
CDR3: CASSLAALAVTDTQYF
D: TRBD2
J: TRBJ2-3
V: TRBV5-1
size: once

DNA: TGCAGTGCTAGCCCGCAAAGTAGGTCAGGGTCAGATACGCAGTATTTT
CDR3: CSASPQSRSGSDTQYF
D: .
J: TRBJ2-3
V: TRBV20-1
size: .

DNA: TGTGCCAGCAGGTTCCGGGAGCGAACTTCAGTGCAGTACTTC
CDR3: CASRFRERTSVQYF
D: .
J: TRBJ2-5
V: TRBV28
size: few

DNA: TGTGCCAGCAGTCAAGGGGCAGAGGGTGATGAAGCTTTCTTT
CDR3: CASSQGAEGDEAFF
D: .
J: TRBJ1-1
V: TRBV6-2/TRBV6-3
size: once

DNA: TGCAGCGTGGCGGGACGGCTGAACACTGAAGCTTTCTTT
CDR3: CSVAGRLNTEAFF
D: .
J: TRBJ1-1
V: TRBV29-1
size: .

DNA: TGTGCCAGCAGCGTAGGCGGGGGGGCCGTCCACGAGCAGTACTTC
CDR3: CASSVGGGAVHEQYF
D: TRBD2
J: TRBJ2-7
V: TRBV9
size: few

DNA: TGCGCCAGCAGCCAAGAGGAGGGGCTCCGGGCCGCGAACACCGGGGAGCTGTTTTTT
CDR3: CASSQEEGLRAANTGELFF
D: .
J: TRBJ2-2
V: TRBV4-3
size: .

DNA: TGTGCCAGCAGTTTAGGGTCCGGGAAATACTACGAGCAGTACTTC
CDR3: CASSLGSGKYYEQYF
D: .
J: TRBJ2-7
V: TRBV28
size: .

DNA: TGTGCCAGCAAACGGAGCGGGACAGGGTCCTACGAGCAGTACTTC
CDR3: CASKRSGTGSYEQYF
D: TRBD1
J: TRBJ2-7
V: TRBV28
size: .

DNA: TGTGCCAGCCGTACAGGGGAAGGCGGCAATCAGCCCCAGCATTTT
CDR3: CASRTGEGGNQPQHF
D: TRBD1
J: TRBJ1-5
V: TRBV6-1
size: few

DNA: TGCAGCGGGCGGGGGGGGCCAACAGATACGCAGTATTTT
CDR3: CSGRGGPTDTQYF
D: TRBD2
J: TRBJ2-3
V: TRBV29-1
size: few

DNA: TGCAGTGCTAGAGGCCTCAGGGGGGTTGGGGAGACCCAGTACTTC
CDR3: CSARGLRGVGETQYF
D: .
J: TRBJ2-5
V: TRBV20-1
size: .

DNA: TGTGCCAGCAGCTGGACGTCCGGCGGACAGGCGCGCACAGATACGCAGTATTTT
CDR3: CASSWTSGGQARTDTQYF
D: TRBD1
J: TRBJ2-3
V: TRBV6-1
size: .

DNA: TGTGCCAGCCAAGGACCCTACAATGAGCAGTTCTTC
CDR3: CASQGPYNEQFF
D: .
J: TRBJ2-1
V: TRBV18
size: few

DNA: TGTGCCAGCAGCTTAGCAGGGGGCACGGGTGGCTACACCTTC
CDR3: CASSLAGGTGGYTF
D: TRBD1
J: TRBJ1-2
V: TRBV7-2
size: .

DNA: TGCGCCAGCAGCCAAGTGAGACGGGATAATTCACCCCTCCACTTT
CDR3: CASSQVRRDNSPLHF
D: .
J: TRBJ1-6
V: TRBV4-1
size: .

DNA: TGTGCCAGCAGATCCCCTGGAGCTCCCAATCGGCCCCAGCATTTT
CDR3: CASRSPGAPNRPQHF
D: .
J: TRBJ1-5
V: TRBV6-1
size: .

DNA: TGTGCCAGCAAAGGGGGACTAACGATGAACACTGAAGCTTTCTTT
CDR3: CASKGGLTMNTEAFF
D: .
J: TRBJ1-1
V: TRBV6-5
size: .

DNA: TGCGCCAGCAGCCAAGATTTAACCGATGTCACTGAAGCTTTCTTT
CDR3: CASSQDLTDVTEAFF
D: .
J: TRBJ1-1
V: TRBV4-3
size: few

DNA: TGTGCCAGCAGACCTCCCGGTAGGAACATTCAGTACTTC
CDR3: CASRPPGRNIQYF
D: .
J: TRBJ2-4
V: TRBV6-2/TRBV6-3
size: few

DNA: TGCAGTGCCTGGGTGGGGGGAAACACTGAAGCTTTCTTT
CDR3: CSAWVGGNTEAFF
D: .
J: TRBJ1-1
V: TRBV20-1
size: .

DNA: TGTGCCAGCAGCTTAGAAGAGGGTCTTGGAGTGTACGAGCAGTACTTC
CDR3: CASSLEEGLGVYEQYF
D: .
J: TRBJ2-7
V: TRBV7-9
size: .

DNA: TGCAGTGCTAGAACTTGGGACAATGAGAACATTCAGTACTTC
CDR3: CSARTWDNENIQYF
D: .
J: TRBJ2-4
V: TRBV20-1
size: .

DNA: TGTGCCAGCAGCCATGGATGGCGGGGGGTGATGGAGACCCAGTACTTC
CDR3: CASSHGWRGVMETQYF
D: TRBD2
J: TRBJ2-5
V: TRBV3-1
size: many

DNA: TGTGCCAGCACCTCCAGCGGGGGGGCTGGTGAGACCCGGTACTTC
CDR3: CASTSSGGAGETRYF
D: TRBD2
J: TRBJ2-5
V: TRBV12-3/TRBV12-4
size: .

DNA: TGTGCCAGCAGTTTGAGACTAGCGGGCCTCTACAATGAGCAGTTCTTC
CDR3: CASSLRLAGLYNEQFF
D: TRBD2
J: TRBJ2-1
V: TRBV12-3/TRBV12-4
size: .

DNA: TGCAGTGCGCGGGACATCAGCAATCAGCCCCAGCATTTT
CDR3: CSARDISNQPQHF
D: .
J: TRBJ1-5
V: TRBV20-1
size: .

DNA: TGTGCCAGCAGTGCCCCTAGCGGAGCGTCCTACGAGCAGTACTTC
CDR3: CASSAPSGASYEQYF
D: TRBD2
J: TRBJ2-7
V: TRBV28
size: .

DNA: TGTGCCAGCAGGAAACTTGGACAGGGAGGGCCTGGGGCCAACGTCCTGACTTTC
CDR3: CASRKLGQGGPGANVLTF
D: .
J: TRBJ2-6
V: TRBV6-1
size: .

DNA: TGTGCCACCCAGGGGACAGGGGGCTACGAGCAGTACTTC
CDR3: CATQGTGGYEQYF
D: TRBD1
J: TRBJ2-7
V: TRBV24-1
size: .

DNA: TGTGCCAGCCAAAAGGGGCTTCAAGAGACCCAGTACTTC
CDR3: CASQKGLQETQYF
D: .
J: TRBJ2-5
V: TRBV9
size: few

DNA: TGTGCCAGCAGTTCCTCAGAGCGGGGGGTGCGGTACTTC
CDR3: CASSSSERGVRYF
D: TRBD2
J: TRBJ2-5
V: TRBV6-5
size: .

DNA: TGTGCCAGCAGTTTAAGCTCAACCTACGAGCAGTACTTC
CDR3: CASSLSSTYEQYF
D: .
J: TRBJ2-7
V: TRBV27
size: .

DNA: TGCGCCGGCAGCCCCCGGGAGGACGCGAATGAGCAGTTCTTC
CDR3: CAGSPREDANEQFF
D: TRBD2
J: TRBJ2-1
V: TRBV5-1
size: .

DNA: TGCGCCAGCAGCCTGTTGTCAGGCGACAATGAGCAGTTCTTC
CDR3: CASSLLSGDNEQFF
D: .
J: TRBJ2-1
V: TRBV5-1
size: many

DNA: TGTGCCAGCAGCCAAGGAGGGGGGAGCAAAAACATTCAGTACTTC
CDR3: CASSQGGGSKNIQYF
D: .
J: TRBJ2-4
V: TRBV6-6
size: .

DNA: TGTGCCAGCAGGGATGGGACTAGCGGGGGCTACGAGCAGTACTTC
CDR3: CASRDGTSGGYEQYF
D: TRBD2
J: TRBJ2-7
V: TRBV28
size: few

DNA: TGTGCCAGCAGACCGGGGGGATTAAGGTACAATGAGCAGTTCTTC
CDR3: CASRPGGLRYNEQFF
D: TRBD2
J: TRBJ2-1
V: TRBV6-1
size: .

DNA: TGCAGTGCTAGTGGGCTAGCGGGGACCACAGATACGCAGTATTTT
CDR3: CSASGLAGTTDTQYF
D: TRBD2
J: TRBJ2-3
V: TRBV20-1
size: many

DNA: TGTGCCAGTGCATTAGGTCAGCCCCAGCATTTT
CDR3: CASALGQPQHF
D: .
J: TRBJ1-5
V: TRBV28
size: .

DNA: TGTGCCAGCAGGCTAGCGGATACGCAGTATTTT
CDR3: CASRLADTQYF
D: .
J: TRBJ2-3
V: TRBV2
size: .

DNA: TGTGCCTGGAGGAAGACAGGGTACAATGAGCAGTTCTTC
CDR3: CAWRKTGYNEQFF
D: TRBD1
J: TRBJ2-1
V: TRBV30
size: .